Each of the 21 T cell receptor beta chains below was sequenced from the same sample in a study of blood T cells in healthy people across ages. Sample-barcoded 5' priming and a J-beta primer mix drove a second PCR of roughly 7 to 11 cycles. Each CDR3 protein is one row after TCRdb ran MiXCR on the 5' RACE reads. The repertoire consists of roughly 1,000,000 distinct CDR3 sequences, with around 27% occurring once and the leading ten covering less than 0.75%. These sequences were also reported in another study, on T cells of mothers and their children.

The sequencing input was blood. Source of these receptors: a girl between 2 and 10 years old in good health.

The CDR3, as DNA: TGTGCCAGCAGTTTTGCACAGGGTAGCAAGGCTGAAGCTTTCTTT. Its protein is CASSFAQGSKAEAFF. This chain connects TRBV12-3 or TRBV12-4 to TRBJ1-1; D may be TRBD1 (6 bases). CDR3 length: 15 amino acids. Trimming cost V 3 bases and J 6 bases, with 17 bases left between them.

The chain combines TRBV7-9 with TRBJ1-1; D is undetermined. Germline V gene sequence: CDR1 SEHNR, CDR2 FQNEAQ (reference sequence). The CDR3 length is 11 residues. Trimming took 6 bases from V and 8 from J, leaving 10 bases between them. The CDR3 sequence is CASSFGLEAFF. CDR3 bases: TGTGCCAGCAGTTTCGGATTAGAAGCTTTCTTT.

The chain joins TRBV11-2 to TRBJ2-3, with 10 bases lining up with TRBD2. Trimming took 3 bases from V and 5 from J; bases not matched to a gene: 5. The CDR3 covers 15 residues. CDR1 and CDR2 from the germline V gene are SGHAT and FQNNGV. The CDR3 here is CASSFLAGVEDTQYF. CDR3 sequence (DNA): TGTGCCAGCAGCTTCCTAGCGGGAGTAGAAGATACGCAGTATTTT.

This clonotype came up a few times. The V gene is TRBV19, the J gene TRBJ2-5; D unclear. The J call is uncertain, as TRBJ2-1 better fits the DNA end. There are 16 residues in the CDR3. The germline V gene encodes CDR1 LNHDA and CDR2 SQIVND (reference sequence). In nucleotides, the CDR3 is TGTGCCAGTAGTGTTGGAGCTTTCAGGTTTTCAGATGAGCAGTTCTTC. Translation gives CASSVGAFRFSDEQFF.

The J gene is TRBJ1-4, the V gene TRBV2, with 9 bases fitting TRBD1. The CDR3 extends over 15 amino acids. From germline, CDR1 is SNHLY and CDR2 FYNNEI. The trim removed 6 bases at V and 7 bases at J, leaving 9 bases unmatched. CDR3 sequence (DNA): TGTGCCAGCAGACCTTCGACAGGGGGTTTTGAAAAACTGTTTTTT. Translation gives CASRPSTGGFEKLFF. Full variable domain (missing parts from reference TRBV2 and TRBJ1-4): EPEVTQTPSHQVTQMGQEVILRCVPISNHLYFYWYRQILGQKVEFLVSFYNNEISEKSEIFDDQFSVERPDGSNFTLKIRSTKLEDSAMYFCASRPSTGGFEKLFFGSGTQLSVL.

V is TRBV27 and J is TRBJ2-4; D is unclear. V lost 5 bases and J 6 bases, leaving 11 bases between the germline ends. CDR3 length equals 13 residues. In germline, CDR1 is MNHEY, CDR2 SMNVEV (reference sequence). The CDR3, as DNA: TGTGCCAGCAGTGCCTTGGACGGAAACATTCAGTACTTC. Its protein product is CASSALDGNIQYF.

This CDR3 is CASSEKGGINEQFF. CDR3 coding DNA: TGTGCCAGCAGCGAGAAGGGGGGCATCAATGAGCAGTTCTTC. The chain couples TRBV7-3 to TRBJ2-1, with D perhaps given as TRBD1 or TRBD2 (6 bases each). The CDR3 extends over 14 amino acids. CDR1 SGHTA and CDR2 FQGTGA come from the germline V gene. V was trimmed by 5 bases and J by 6 bases, leaving 14 bases between them.

The chain carries TRBV28 and TRBJ2-5; 8 bases are shared with TRBD2. TRBJ2-7 matches the DNA end more closely, so the J call is doubtful. CDR1 MDHEN and CDR2 SYDVKM come from the germline V gene. The CDR3 length is 13 residues. The CDR3 reads CASNSGVAYEQYF. CDR3 coding DNA: TGTGCCAGTAATAGCGGGGTCGCCTACGAGCAGTACTTC.

The rearrangement joins TRBV7-9 to TRBJ2-1; D is perhaps TRBD2 (5 bases). V was clipped by 3 bases and J by 8 bases, with 11 bases between them. The germline gives CDR1 SEHNR, CDR2 FQNEAQ (reference sequence). The CDR3 loop spans 13 amino acids. The CDR3 bases are TGTGCCAGCAGCTTCGTCTGGGGAGATGAGCAGTTCTTC. This sequence encodes CASSFVWGDEQFF.

This clonotype was observed a handful of times. The rearrangement uses TRBV11-3 and TRBJ1-1, with 8 positions matching TRBD1. The CDR3 contains 15 residues. Germline V gene data show CDR1 as SGHNT and CDR2 as YENEEA. V gave up 5 bases and J gave up 1 base; unmatched junction bases: 6. The CDR3 coding sequence is TGTGCCAGCAGCCTGCGGGACAGGAAGAACACTGAAGCTTTCTTT. It codes for CASSLRDRKNTEAFF.

The sample holds one count of this clonotype. The V and J genes are TRBV20-1 and TRBJ1-2; D is unresolved. The germline CDR1 and CDR2 sequences are DFQATT and SNEGSKA (reference sequence). Trimming took 0 bases from V and 4 from J, leaving 12 bases between them. CDR3 length equals 14 residues. In DNA, the CDR3 is TGCAGTGCTAGAGAGGAGGAAACCCCCTATGGCTACACCTTC. It is translated as CSAREEETPYGYTF.

This clonotype has only a few counts. V is TRBV29-1 and J is TRBJ2-7; 8 nucleotides line up with TRBD1. CDR1 is SQVTM, CDR2 ANQGSEA, per germline. The CDR3 consists of 14 residues. J lost 5 bases, V lost 4 bases, and 10 bases had no gene match. Here the CDR3 DNA reads TGCAGCGTTGGGAGCGGACAGGGTTTCGACGAGCAGTACTTC. Amino acid sequence: CSVGSGQGFDEQYF.

The chain employs TRBV7-9 and TRBJ1-2; D call uncertain. Germline V CDR1 and CDR2: SEHNR, FQNEAQ (reference sequence). V was clipped by 0 bases and J by 1 base, with 6 bases between them. The CDR3 runs to 14 residues. The chain's CDR3 is CASSLAGFNYGYTF. CDR3 in DNA: TGTGCCAGCAGCTTAGCAGGCTTTAACTATGGCTACACCTTC.

This clonotype was observed a few times. The V gene is TRBV15, the J gene TRBJ1-4; TRBD1 aligns across 7 bases. V dropped 8 bases and J dropped 3; count of bases not matched to a gene: 9. Per the germline V gene, CDR1 is LNHNV and CDR2 is YYDKDF (reference sequence). The CDR3 consists of 15 residues. The CDR3 nucleotides read TGTGCCACCGGGAATTGGGACAGTGCTAATGAAAAACTGTTTTTT. This translates into CATGNWDSANEKLFF.

This clonotype was seen only once. The rearrangement links TRBV11-2 to TRBJ2-1; TRBD2 agrees at 9 bases. There are 19 residues in the CDR3. V trimming: 2 bases; J trimming: 2 bases; junction bases outside the gene matches: 13. The germline V gene has CDR1 SGHAT and CDR2 FQNNGV. CDR3 residues: CASSLMDSGSHSTYNEQFF. The DNA for the CDR3 is TGTGCCAGCAGCTTAATGGATAGCGGGAGTCACTCCACCTACAATGAGCAGTTCTTC.

In its sample, this clonotype was seen a few times. This sequence joins TRBV3-1 and TRBJ2-5; 7 positions agree with TRBD1. J was trimmed by 3 bases and V by 5 bases; bases with no gene match: 6. There are 14 residues in the CDR3. The germline V gene has CDR1 LGHDT and CDR2 YNNKEL (reference sequence). The CDR3 loop reads CASSLYGTEETQYF. Here the CDR3 DNA reads TGTGCCAGCAGCTTATACGGGACAGAAGAGACCCAGTACTTC.

The chain joins TRBV29-1 to TRBJ1-1; no firm D call. This CDR3 spans 13 amino acids. Germline V lookup: CDR1 SQVTM, CDR2 ANQGSEA. The germline V and J ends were trimmed by 2 bases and 2 bases, with 9 bases remaining between them. CDR3 nucleotide sequence: TGCAGCGTTGAACGTCGGGCCAACACTGAAGCTTTCTTT. Translating it yields CSVERRANTEAFF.

The CDR3 is CASSLVLDTNEQFF. The CDR3 bases are TGTGCCAGCAGCTTGGTCCTAGACACCAATGAGCAGTTCTTC. The gene calls are TRBV7-9 and TRBJ2-5, with D unresolved. The end of the DNA fits TRBJ2-1 better, so the J call may be wrong. This CDR3 is built from 14 residues. Germline-derived CDR1 and CDR2 are SEHNR and FQNEAQ (reference sequence).

This clonotype was recorded a few times. The genes are TRBV28 and TRBJ1-2, with D maybe TRBD1 (6 bases). With 6 bases removed from V and 8 bases from J, the gap between germline ends came to 16 bases. Germline CDR1 MDHEN, CDR2 SYDVKM. CDR3 length equals 13 residues. CDR3 region: CASRLLRGQGYTF. CDR3 sequence (DNA): TGTGCCAGCAGACTCCTGAGGGGACAAGGCTACACCTTC.

The gene calls are TRBV7-2 and TRBJ1-1, with D hard to call. From germline, CDR1 is SGHTA and CDR2 FQGNSA. The V end was cut by 1 base, the J end by 11 bases, with 11 bases between. This CDR3 has 12 amino acids. The CDR3 DNA is TGTGCCAGCAGCTTAGACTTAGCGCGGGCTTTCTTT. Encoded protein: CASSLDLARAFF.

The V and J genes are TRBV4-3 and TRBJ2-7; 8 positions agree with TRBD1. The junction had 15 bases not matched to a gene; V was cut back by 1 base and J by 7 bases. CDR3 size: 17 residues. Germline CDR1 is LGHNA and CDR2 is YSLEER. CDR3 DNA: TGCGCCAGCAGCCAAGTGGAGTCCTCCAGGGGGCCGGGAGAGCAGTACTTC. Its translation is CASSQVESSRGPGEQYF.